This is a list of T cell receptor beta chains from one sample in a study of regulatory T cells in long-lasting Graves disease. MiXCR, run by TCRdb on the multiplex PCR reads, gives a single entry per CDR3 protein. The sample shows over 350,000 distinct CDR3 sequences, 14% of them seen only once. The data were also submitted as part of a second study, on T cells in Graves' hyperthyroidism and ophthalmopathy.

Here the sequenced sample was peripheral blood mononuclear cells (PBMCs), taken at new diagnosis, from a patient treated with antithyroid drugs. The receptor source for this set is a woman between 45 and 60 years old with Graves disease. Each CDR3 is given with its conserved first and last residue.

V gene,CDR3 protein
TRBV2,CASSEYREGLYEQYF
TRBV4-2,CASSQPGGQGLGGQFF
TRBV20-1,CSAIEWREKYNEQFF
TRBV28,CASSTSGLRTGFRNSPLHF
TRBV20-1,CSAHRDSFSYQPQHF
TRBV29-1,CSVEQTRNTEAFF
TRBV28,CASSLMGGVSTEAFF
TRBV11-2,CASSFVGATNEKLFF
TRBV14,CASSSGYPNTGELFF
TRBV7-3,CASSLTGLAEAFF
TRBV7-9,CASSLVGMQETQYF
TRBV24-1,CATSGLAGNEQFF
TRBV6-1,CASSDQGYTEAFF
TRBV7-8,CASSLAGLSNEQFF
TRBV5-1,CASSFRSGSRNEQFF
TRBV5-1,CASSFGDRFGNEQFF
TRBV19,CASSQQGGETQYF
TRBV28,CASRASGFTDTQYF
TRBV20-1,CSALTGTGVNNQPQHF
TRBV7-2,CASSMYSDSTYEQYF
TRBV10-3,CAISDDTVGRYGYTF
TRBV20-1,CSARPDRLRQYF
TRBV5-1,CVSSPSYTDGGTIYF
TRBV2,CASRQGSLVYEQYF
TRBV6-1,CASSDHKLVGPYEQYF
TRBV7-6,CASNIGTNNSPLHF
TRBV28,CASSFSWGGGYGYTF
TRBV18,CARSPLWGQVVSYEQYF
TRBV20-1,CSARAIPPRGHSNQPQHF
TRBV7-9,CASSLDVAGQGILKLFF
TRBV6-1,CASSPGTGVGGTDTQYF